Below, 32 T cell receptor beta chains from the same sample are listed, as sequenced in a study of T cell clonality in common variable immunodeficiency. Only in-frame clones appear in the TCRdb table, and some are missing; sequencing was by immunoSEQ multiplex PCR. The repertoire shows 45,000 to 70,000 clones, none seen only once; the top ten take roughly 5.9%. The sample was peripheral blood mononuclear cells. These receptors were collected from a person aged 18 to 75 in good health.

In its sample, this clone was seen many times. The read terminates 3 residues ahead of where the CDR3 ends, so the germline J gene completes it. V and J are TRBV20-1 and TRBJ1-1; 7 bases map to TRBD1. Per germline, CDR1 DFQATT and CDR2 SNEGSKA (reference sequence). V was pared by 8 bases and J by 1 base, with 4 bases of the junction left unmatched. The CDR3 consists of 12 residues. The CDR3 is CSSRQGNTEAFF. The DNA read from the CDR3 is TGCAGTAGTAGACAGGGGAACACTGAA.

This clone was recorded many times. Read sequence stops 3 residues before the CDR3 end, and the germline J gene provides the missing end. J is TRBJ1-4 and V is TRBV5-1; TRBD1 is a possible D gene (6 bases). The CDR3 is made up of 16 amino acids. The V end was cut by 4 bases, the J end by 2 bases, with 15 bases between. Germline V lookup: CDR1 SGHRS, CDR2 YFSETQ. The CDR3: CASSARGGATNEKLFF. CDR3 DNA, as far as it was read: TGCGCCAGCAGCGCGAGGGGGGGAGCGACTAATGAAAAA.

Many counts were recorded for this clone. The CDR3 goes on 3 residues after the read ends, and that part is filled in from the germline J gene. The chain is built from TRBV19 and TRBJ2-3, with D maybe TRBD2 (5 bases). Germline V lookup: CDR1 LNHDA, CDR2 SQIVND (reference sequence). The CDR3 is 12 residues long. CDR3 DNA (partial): TGTGCCAGTAGTATGACCGGCGGGACG. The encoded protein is CASSMTGGT. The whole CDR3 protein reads CASSMTGGTQYF. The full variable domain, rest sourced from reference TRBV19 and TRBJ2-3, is DGGITQSPKYLFRKEGQNVTLSCEQNLNHDAMYWYRQDPGQGLRLIYYSQIVNDFQKGDIAEGYSVSREKKESFPLTVTSAQKNPTAFYLCASSMTGGTQYFGPGTRLTVL.

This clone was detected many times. Incomplete CDR3 DNA: TGTGCCAGCACCCAAAGACCTAGCGGCCTTACCTACAATGAG. This sequence encodes CASTQRPSGLTYNE. The full CDR3 protein reads CASTQRPSGLTYNEQFF. V usage is TRBV7-8 and J usage is TRBJ2-1, with TRBD2 matching over 7 bases. The read terminates 3 residues ahead of where the CDR3 ends, so the germline J gene completes it. Germline V gene lookup returns CDR1 SGHVS and CDR2 FQNEAQ. The CDR3 runs to 17 residues. V lost 7 bases and J lost 2; bases outside the gene matches: 14.

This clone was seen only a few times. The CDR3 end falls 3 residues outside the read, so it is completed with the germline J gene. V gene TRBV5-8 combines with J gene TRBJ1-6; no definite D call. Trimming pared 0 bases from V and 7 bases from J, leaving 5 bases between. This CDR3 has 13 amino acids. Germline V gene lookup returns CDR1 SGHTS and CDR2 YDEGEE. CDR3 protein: CASSLGPNSPLHF. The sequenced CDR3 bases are TGTGCCAGCAGCTTGGGTCCGAATTCACCC. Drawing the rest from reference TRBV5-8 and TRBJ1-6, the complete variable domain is EAGVTQSPTHLIKTRGQQATLRCSPISGHTSVYWYQQALGLGLQFLLWYDEGEERNRGNFPPRFSGRQFPNYSSELNVNALELEDSALYLCASSLGPNSPLHFGNGTRLTVT.

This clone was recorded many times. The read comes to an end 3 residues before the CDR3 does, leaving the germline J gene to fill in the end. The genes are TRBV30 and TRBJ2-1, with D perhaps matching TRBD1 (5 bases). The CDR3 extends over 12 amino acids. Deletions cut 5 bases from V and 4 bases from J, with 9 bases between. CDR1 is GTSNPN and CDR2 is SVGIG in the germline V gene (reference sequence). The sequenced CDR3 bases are TGTGCCTGGGCTCCAGGGTACAATGAG. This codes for CAWAPGYNE. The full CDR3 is CAWAPGYNEQFF.

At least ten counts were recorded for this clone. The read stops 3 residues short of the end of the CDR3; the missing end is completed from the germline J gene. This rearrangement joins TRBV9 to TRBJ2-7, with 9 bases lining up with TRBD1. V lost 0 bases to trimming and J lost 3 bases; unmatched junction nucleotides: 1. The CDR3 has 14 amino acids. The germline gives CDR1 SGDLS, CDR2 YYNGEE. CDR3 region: CASSVGDRDYEQYF. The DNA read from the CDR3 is TGTGCCAGCAGCGTAGGGGACAGGGACTACGAG.

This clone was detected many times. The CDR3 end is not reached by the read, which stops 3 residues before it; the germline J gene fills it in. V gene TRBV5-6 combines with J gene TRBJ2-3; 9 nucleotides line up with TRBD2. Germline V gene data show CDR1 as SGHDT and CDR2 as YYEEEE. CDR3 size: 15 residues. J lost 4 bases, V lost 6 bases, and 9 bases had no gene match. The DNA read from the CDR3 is TGTGCCAGCACTGAGGGAGCGGGAGGCGCAGATACG. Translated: CASTEGAGGADT. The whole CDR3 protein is CASTEGAGGADTQYF.

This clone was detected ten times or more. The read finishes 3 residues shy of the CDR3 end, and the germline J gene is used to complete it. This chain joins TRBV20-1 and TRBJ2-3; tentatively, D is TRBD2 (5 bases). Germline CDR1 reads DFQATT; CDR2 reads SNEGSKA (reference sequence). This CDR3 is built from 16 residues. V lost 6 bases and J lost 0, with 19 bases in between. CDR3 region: CSAARGLTSSTDTQYF. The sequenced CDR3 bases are TGCAGTGCGGCTCGAGGACTGACTTCTAGCACAGATACG.

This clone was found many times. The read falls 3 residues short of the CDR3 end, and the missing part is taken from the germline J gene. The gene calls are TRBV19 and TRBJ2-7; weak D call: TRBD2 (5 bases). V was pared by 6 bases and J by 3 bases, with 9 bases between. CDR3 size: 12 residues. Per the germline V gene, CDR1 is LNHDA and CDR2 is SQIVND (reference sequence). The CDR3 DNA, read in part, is TGTGCCAGTAGCCGGGGATTCTACGAG. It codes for CASSRGFYE. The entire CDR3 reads CASSRGFYEQYF.

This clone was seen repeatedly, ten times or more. Incomplete CDR3 DNA: TGCAGTGCTAGAGATCAACTAGCATACGAG. It is translated as CSARDQLAYE. The whole CDR3 sequence is CSARDQLAYEQYF. This chain connects TRBV20-1 to TRBJ2-7, with D tentatively TRBD2 (6 bases). The read stops 3 residues short of the end of the CDR3; the missing end is completed from the germline J gene. This CDR3 has 13 amino acids. Trimming removed 0 bases at V and 4 bases at J, with 10 bases between. Germline values: CDR1 DFQATT, CDR2 SNEGSKA (reference sequence).

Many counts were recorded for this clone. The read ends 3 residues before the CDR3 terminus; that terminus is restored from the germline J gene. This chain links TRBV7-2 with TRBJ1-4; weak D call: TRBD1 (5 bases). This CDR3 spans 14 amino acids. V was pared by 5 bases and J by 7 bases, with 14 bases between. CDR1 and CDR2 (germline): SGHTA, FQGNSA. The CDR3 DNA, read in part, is TGTGCCAGCAGCCTCCGTCAGGGTGGTGAAAAA. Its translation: CASSLRQGGEK. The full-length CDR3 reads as CASSLRQGGEKLFF.

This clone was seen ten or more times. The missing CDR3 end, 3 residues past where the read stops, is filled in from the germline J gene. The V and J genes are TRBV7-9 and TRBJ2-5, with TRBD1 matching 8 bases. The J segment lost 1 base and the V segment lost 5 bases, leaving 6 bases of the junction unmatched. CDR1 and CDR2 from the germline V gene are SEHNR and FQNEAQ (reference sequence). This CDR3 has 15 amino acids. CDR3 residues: CASSLGQAGQETQYF. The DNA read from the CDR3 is TGTGCCAGCAGCCTGGGACAGGCCGGCCAAGAGACC.

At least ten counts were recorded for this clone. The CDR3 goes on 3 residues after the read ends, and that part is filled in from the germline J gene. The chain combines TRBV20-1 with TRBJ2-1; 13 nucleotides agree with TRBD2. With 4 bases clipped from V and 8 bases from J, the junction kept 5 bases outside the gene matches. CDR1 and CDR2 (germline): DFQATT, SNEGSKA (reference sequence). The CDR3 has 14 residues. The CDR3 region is CSAMRTSGSHEQFF. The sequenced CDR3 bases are TGCAGTGCTATGCGGACTAGCGGGAGTCATGAG.

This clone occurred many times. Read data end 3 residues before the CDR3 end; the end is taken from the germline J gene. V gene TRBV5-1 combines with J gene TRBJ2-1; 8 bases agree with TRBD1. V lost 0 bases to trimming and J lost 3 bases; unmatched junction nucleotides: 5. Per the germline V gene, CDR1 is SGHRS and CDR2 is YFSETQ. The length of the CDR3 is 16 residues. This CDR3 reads CASSLETGTGYNEQFF. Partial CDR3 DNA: TGCGCCAGCAGCTTGGAAACCGGGACAGGCTACAATGAG.

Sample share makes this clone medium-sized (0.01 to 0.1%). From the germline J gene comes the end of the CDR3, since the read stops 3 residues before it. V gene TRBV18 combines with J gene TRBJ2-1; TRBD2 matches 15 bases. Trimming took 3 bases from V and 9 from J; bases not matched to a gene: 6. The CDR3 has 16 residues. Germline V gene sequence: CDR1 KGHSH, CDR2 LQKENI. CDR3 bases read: TGTGCCAGCTCACCCGGACTAGCGGGAGGGCCCTCTGAG. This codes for CASSPGLAGGPSE. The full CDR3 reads CASSPGLAGGPSEQFF.

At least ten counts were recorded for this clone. The CDR3 protein is CASRIRLSLTDTQYF. The part of the CDR3 DNA that was read is TGTGCCAGCAGGATCCGACTCTCCCTCACAGATACG. The rearrangement links TRBV28 to TRBJ2-3; D ambiguous. Read coverage stops 3 residues before the CDR3 terminus; the germline J gene supplies the remainder. V was clipped by 6 bases and J by 2 bases, with 15 bases between them. This CDR3 has 15 amino acids. Germline-derived CDR1 and CDR2 are MDHEN and SYDVKM.

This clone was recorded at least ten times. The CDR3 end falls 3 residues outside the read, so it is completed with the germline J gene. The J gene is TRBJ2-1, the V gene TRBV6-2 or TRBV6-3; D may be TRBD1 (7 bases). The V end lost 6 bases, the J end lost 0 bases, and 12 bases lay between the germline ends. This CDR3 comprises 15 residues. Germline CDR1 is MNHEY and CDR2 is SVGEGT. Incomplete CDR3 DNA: TGTGCCAGCAGAACCAGGGGGGACTCCTACAATGAG. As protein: CASRTRGDSYNE. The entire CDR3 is CASRTRGDSYNEQFF.

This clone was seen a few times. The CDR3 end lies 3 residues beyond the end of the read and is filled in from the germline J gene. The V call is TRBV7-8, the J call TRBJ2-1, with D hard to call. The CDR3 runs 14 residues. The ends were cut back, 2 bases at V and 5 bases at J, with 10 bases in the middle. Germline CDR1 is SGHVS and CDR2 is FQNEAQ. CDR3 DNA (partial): TGTGCCAGCAGCTTAAATTTCGTCGACAATGAG. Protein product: CASSLNFVDNE. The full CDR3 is CASSLNFVDNEQFF.

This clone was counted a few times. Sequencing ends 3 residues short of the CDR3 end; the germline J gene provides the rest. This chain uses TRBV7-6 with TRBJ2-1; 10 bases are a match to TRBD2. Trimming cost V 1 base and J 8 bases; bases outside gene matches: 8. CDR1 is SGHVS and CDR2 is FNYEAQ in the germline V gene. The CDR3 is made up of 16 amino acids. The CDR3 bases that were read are TGTGCCAGCAGCTTAGGGATTAGCGGGAGGTCTTATGAG. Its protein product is CASSLGISGRSYE. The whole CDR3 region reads CASSLGISGRSYEQFF.

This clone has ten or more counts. The CDR3 DNA, read in part, is TGTGCCATCAGCGAAAGTAGACAGAACACTGAA. It translates to CAISESRQNTE. The full CDR3 protein is CAISESRQNTEAFF. This sequence joins TRBV10-3 and TRBJ1-1, with no clear D. The read ends 3 residues before the CDR3 terminus; that terminus is restored from the germline J gene. Germline CDR1 and CDR2: ENHRY and SYGVKD. Trimming shortened V by 6 bases and J by 1 base, and 12 bases separated the two germline ends. This CDR3 spans 14 amino acids.

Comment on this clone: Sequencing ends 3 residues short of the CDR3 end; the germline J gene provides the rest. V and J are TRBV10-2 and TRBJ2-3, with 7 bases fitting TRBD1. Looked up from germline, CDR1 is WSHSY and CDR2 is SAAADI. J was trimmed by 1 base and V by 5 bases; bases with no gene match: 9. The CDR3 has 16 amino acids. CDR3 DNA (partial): TGCGCCAGCAGTCTTACAGGGGAAAGGGGCACAGATACG. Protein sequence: CASSLTGERGTDT. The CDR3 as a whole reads CASSLTGERGTDTQYF.

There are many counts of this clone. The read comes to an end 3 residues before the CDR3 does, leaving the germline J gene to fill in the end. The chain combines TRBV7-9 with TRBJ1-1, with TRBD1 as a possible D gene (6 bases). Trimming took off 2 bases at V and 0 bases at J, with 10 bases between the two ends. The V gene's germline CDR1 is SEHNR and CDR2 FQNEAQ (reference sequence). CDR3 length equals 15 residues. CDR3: CASSLITGMNTEAFF. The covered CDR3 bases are TGTGCCAGCAGCTTAATTACAGGGATGAACACTGAA.

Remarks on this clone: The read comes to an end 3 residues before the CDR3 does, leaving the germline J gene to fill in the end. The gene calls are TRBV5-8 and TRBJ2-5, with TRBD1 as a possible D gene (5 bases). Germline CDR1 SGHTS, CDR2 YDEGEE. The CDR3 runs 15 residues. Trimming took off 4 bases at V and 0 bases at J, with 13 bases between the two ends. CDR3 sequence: CASSDPTEYQETQYF. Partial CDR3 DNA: TGTGCCAGCAGCGACCCGACAGAGTACCAAGAGACC.

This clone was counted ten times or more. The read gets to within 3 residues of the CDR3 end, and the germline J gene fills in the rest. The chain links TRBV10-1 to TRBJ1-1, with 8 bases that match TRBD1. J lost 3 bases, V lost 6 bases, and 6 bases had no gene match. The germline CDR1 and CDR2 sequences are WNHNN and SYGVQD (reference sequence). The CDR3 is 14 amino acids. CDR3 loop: CASRLTGDDTEAFF. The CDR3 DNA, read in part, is TGCGCCAGCAGATTGACAGGGGATGACACTGAA.

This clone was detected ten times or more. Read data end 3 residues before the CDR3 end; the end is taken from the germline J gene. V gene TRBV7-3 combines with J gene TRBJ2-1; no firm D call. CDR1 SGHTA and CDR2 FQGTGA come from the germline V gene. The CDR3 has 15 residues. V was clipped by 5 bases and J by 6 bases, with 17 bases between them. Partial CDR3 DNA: TGTGCCAGCAGCCGAAGGGCGCTCGAGGTCAATGAG. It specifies CASSRRALEVNE. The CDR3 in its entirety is CASSRRALEVNEQFF.

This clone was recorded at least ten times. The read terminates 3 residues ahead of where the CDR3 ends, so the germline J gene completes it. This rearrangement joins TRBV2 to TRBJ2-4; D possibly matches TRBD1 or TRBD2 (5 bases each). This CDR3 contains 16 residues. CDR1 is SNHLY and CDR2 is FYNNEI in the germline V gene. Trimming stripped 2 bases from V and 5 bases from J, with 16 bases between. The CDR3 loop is CASSESQGEEENIQYF. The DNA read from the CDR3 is TGTGCCAGCAGTGAATCCCAGGGAGAAGAGGAAAACATT.

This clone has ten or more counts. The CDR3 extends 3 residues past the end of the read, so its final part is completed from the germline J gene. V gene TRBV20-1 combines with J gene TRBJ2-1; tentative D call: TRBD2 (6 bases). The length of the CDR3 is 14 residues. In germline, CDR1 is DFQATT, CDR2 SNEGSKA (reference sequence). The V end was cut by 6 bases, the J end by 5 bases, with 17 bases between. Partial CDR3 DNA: TGCAGTGCGCCGGGCCTAGCGCGCGACAATGAG. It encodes CSAPGLARDNE. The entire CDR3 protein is CSAPGLARDNEQFF.

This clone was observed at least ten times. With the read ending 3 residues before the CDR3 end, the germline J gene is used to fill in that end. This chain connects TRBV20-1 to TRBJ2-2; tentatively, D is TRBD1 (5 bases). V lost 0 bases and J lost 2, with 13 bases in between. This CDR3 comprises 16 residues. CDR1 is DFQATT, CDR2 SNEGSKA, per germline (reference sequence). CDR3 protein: CSARDQGTGNTGELFF. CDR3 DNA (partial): TGCAGTGCTAGAGATCAGGGAACAGGAAACACCGGGGAG.

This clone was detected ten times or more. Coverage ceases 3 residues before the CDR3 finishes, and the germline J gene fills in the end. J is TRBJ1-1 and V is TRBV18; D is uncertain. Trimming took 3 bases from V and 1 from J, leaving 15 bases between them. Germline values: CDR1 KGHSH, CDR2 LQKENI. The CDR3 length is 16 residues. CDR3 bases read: TGTGCCAGCTCACCCTTCCCAGCAAGGGCGAACACTGAA. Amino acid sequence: CASSPFPARANTE. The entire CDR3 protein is CASSPFPARANTEAFF. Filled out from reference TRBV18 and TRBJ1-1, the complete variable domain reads NAGVMQNPRHLVRRRGQEARLRCSPMKGHSHVYWYRQLPEEGLKFMVYLQKENIIDESGMPKERFSAEFPKEGPSILRIQQVVRGDSAAYFCASSPFPARANTEAFFGQGTRLTVV.

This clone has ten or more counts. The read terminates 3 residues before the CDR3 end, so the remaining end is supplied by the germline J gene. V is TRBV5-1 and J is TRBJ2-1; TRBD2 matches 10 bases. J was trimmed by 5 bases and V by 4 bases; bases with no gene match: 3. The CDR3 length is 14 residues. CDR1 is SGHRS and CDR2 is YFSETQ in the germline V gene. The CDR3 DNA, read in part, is TGCGCCAGCAGCCCGGGACTAGCGAACAATGAG. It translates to CASSPGLANNE. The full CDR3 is CASSPGLANNEQFF. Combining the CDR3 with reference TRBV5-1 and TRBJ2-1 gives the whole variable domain KAGVTQTPRYLIKTRGQQVTLSCSPISGHRSVSWYQQTPGQGLQFLFEYFSETQRNKGNFPGRFSGRQFSNSRSEMNVSTLELGDSALYLCASSPGLANNEQFFGPGTRLTVL.

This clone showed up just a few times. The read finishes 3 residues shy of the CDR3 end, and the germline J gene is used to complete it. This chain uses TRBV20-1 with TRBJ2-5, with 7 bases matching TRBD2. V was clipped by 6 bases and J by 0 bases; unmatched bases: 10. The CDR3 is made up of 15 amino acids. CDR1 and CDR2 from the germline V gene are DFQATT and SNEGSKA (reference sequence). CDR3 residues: CSALRLADYQETQYF. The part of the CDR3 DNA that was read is TGCAGTGCCCTCCGGCTAGCGGACTACCAAGAGACC.